These 8 T cell receptor beta chains were sequenced from one sample in a study of chemoradiotherapy in HPV16-positive cancers. Produced via immunoSEQ multiplex PCR; TCRdb's table is partial and in-frame only. The data show about 8,800 clones, with approximately 70% seen just once and around 10% held by the top ten. Source: tumor tissue, taken from a patient who underwent chemoradiotherapy. The receptors derive from a human donor with HPV-associated anogenital cancer.

This clone was found a few times. The chain combines TRBV5-4 with TRBJ2-7; 10 bases are a match to TRBD1. CDR3 length: 16 residues. Germline V gene lookup returns CDR1 SGHNT and CDR2 YYREEE (reference sequence). J gave up 7 bases and V 0 bases, and 10 bases lay outside the gene matches. This CDR3 reads CASSLDASGTGVEQYF. As DNA, the CDR3 is TGTGCCAGCAGCTTGGATGCCTCCGGGACAGGGGTGGAGCAGTACTTC. The full variable domain, with the rest looked up from reference TRBV5-4 and TRBJ2-7, is ETGVTQSPTHLIKTRGQQVTLRCSSQSGHNTVSWYQQALGQGPQFIFQYYREEENGRGNFPPRFSGLQFPNYSSELNVNALELDDSALYLCASSLDASGTGVEQYFGPGTRLTVT.

The V gene is TRBV21-1, the J gene TRBJ2-2; the table calls TRBD2, which could not be checked here. TRBV21-1 is an annotated pseudogene. CDR3 size: 14 residues. The CDR3 spells CASSKESGTGELFF. The DNA of the CDR3 is TGTGCCAGCAGCAAAGAAAGCGGCACCGGGGAGCTGTTTTTT.

The genes are TRBV2 and TRBJ1-2; D is uncertain. CDR3 length equals 14 residues. V lost 7 bases and J lost 0, with 12 bases in between. From germline, CDR1 is SNHLY and CDR2 FYNNEI. The CDR3 loop is CASILRLANYGYTF. CDR3 bases: TGTGCCAGCATCCTACGGTTAGCTAACTATGGCTACACCTTC.

The rearrangement uses TRBV5-6 and TRBJ2-7; D tentatively reads TRBD1 or TRBD2 (5 bases each). There are 12 residues in the CDR3. CDR1 and CDR2 (germline): SGHDT, YYEEEE. Trimming removed 2 bases at V and 6 bases at J, with 9 bases between. The CDR3 here is CASSFFGGEQYF. As DNA, the CDR3 is TGTGCCAGCAGCTTTTTTGGGGGCGAGCAGTACTTC.

In this sample, this clone turned up a few times. The gene calls are TRBV7-2 and TRBJ2-3; TRBD2 agrees at 9 bases. Germline CDR1 and CDR2: SGHTA and FQGNSA. The CDR3 has 16 amino acids. With 1 base clipped from V and 10 bases from J, the junction kept 12 bases outside the gene matches. The CDR3 spells CASSLERGVAGRAQYF. The CDR3 bases are TGTGCCAGCAGCTTAGAGCGGGGGGTCGCCGGTAGAGCGCAGTATTTT.

By frequency in the sample, this clone is large (0.1 to 1%). The chain joins TRBV9 to TRBJ1-6; D is perhaps TRBD1 (5 bases). The CDR3 covers 15 residues. Germline V lookup: CDR1 SGDLS, CDR2 YYNGEE. V lost 0 bases, J lost 9 bases, and 13 bases lay in between. CDR3 DNA: TGTGCCAGCAGCGTAGGTCAGGGATTGGGTTCACCCCTCCACTTT. Its protein product is CASSVGQGLGSPLHF.

The rearrangement joins TRBV19 to TRBJ1-5; D unclear. V was shortened by 5 bases and J by 10 bases, with 18 bases between the two germline ends. Germline V CDR1 and CDR2: LNHDA, SQIVND (reference sequence). This CDR3 has 14 residues. CDR3 region: CASSSRRLLLPQHF. The CDR3 DNA reads as TGTGCCAGTAGTTCCCGGAGGTTACTTCTACCCCAGCATTTT. Variable domain in full (rest from reference TRBV19 and TRBJ1-5): DGGITQSPKYLFRKEGQNVTLSCEQNLNHDAMYWYRQDPGQGLRLIYYSQIVNDFQKGDIAEGYSVSREKKESFPLTVTSAQKNPTAFYLCASSSRRLLLPQHFGDGTRLSIL.

This rearrangement joins TRBV6-1 to TRBJ2-7; a possible D gene is TRBD1 (6 bases). Germline CDR1 reads MNHNS; CDR2 reads SASEGT. V lost 3 bases, J lost 0 bases, and 15 bases lay in between. This CDR3 region has 16 residues. In nucleotides, the CDR3 is TGTGCCAGCAGTGAGGACAGTCAAAGTCCCTCCTACGAGCAGTACTTC. Its protein is CASSEDSQSPSYEQYF.